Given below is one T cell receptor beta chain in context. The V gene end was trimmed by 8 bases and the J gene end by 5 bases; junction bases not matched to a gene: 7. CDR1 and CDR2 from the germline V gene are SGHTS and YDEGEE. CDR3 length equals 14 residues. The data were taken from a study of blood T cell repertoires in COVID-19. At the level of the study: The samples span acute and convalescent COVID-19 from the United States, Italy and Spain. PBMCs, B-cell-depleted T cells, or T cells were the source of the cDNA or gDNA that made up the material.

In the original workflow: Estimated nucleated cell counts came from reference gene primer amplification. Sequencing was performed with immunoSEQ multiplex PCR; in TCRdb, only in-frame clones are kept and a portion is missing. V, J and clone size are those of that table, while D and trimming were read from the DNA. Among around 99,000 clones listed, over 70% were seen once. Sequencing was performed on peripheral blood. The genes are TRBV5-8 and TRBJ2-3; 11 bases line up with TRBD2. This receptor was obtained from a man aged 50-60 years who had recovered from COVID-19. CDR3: CARPTSGIGDTQYF. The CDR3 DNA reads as TGTGCCAGACCGACTAGCGGGATAGGAGATACGCAGTATTTT.